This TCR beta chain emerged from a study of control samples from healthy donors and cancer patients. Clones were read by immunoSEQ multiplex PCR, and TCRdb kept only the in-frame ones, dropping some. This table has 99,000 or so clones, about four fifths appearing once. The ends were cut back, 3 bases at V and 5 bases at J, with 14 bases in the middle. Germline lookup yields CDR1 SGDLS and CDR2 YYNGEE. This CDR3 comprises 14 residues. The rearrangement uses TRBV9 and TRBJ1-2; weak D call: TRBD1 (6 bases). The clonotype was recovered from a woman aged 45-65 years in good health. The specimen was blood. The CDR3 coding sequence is TGTGCCAGCAGCGCCCGACAGGCGGATTATGGCTACACCTTC. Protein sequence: CASSARQADYGYTF.